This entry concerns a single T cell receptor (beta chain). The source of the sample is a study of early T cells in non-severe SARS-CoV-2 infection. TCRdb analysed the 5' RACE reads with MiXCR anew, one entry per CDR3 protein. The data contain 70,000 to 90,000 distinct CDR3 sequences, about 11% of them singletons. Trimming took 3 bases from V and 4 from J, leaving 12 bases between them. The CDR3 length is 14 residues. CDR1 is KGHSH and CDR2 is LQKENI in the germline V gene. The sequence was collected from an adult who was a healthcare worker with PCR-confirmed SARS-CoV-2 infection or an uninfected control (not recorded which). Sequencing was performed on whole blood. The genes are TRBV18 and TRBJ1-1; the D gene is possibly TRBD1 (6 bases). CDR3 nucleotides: TGTGCCAGCTCACCGGGAGGGGGAAGCACTGAAGCTTTCTTT. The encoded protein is CASSPGGGSTEAFF.